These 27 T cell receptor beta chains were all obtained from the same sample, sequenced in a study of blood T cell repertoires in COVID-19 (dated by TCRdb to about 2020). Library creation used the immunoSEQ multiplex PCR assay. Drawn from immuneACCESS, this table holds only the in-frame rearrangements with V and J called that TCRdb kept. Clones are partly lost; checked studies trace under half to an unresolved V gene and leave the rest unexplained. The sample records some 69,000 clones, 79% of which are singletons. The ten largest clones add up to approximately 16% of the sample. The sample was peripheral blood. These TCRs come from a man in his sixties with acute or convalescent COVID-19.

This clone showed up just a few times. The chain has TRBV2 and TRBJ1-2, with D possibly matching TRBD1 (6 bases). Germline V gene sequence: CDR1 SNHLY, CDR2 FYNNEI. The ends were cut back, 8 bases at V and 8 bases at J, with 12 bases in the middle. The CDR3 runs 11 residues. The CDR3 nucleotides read TGTGCCAGCCACAGGGAATTGGGCTACACCTTC. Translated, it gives CASHRELGYTF.

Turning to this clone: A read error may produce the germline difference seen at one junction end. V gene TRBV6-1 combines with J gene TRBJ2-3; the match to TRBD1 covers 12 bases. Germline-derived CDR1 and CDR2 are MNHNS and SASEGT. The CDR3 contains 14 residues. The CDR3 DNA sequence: TGTGCCAGCCGGGACAGGGGGCGCACGGATACGCAGTATTTT. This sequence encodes CASRDRGRTDTQYF.

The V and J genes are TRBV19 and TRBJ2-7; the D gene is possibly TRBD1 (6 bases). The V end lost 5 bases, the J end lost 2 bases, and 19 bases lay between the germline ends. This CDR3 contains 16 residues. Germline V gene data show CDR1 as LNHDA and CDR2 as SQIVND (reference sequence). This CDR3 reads CASSSPGTYGTYEQYF. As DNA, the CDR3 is TGTGCCAGTAGTTCCCCCGGGACATATGGGACCTACGAGCAGTACTTC.

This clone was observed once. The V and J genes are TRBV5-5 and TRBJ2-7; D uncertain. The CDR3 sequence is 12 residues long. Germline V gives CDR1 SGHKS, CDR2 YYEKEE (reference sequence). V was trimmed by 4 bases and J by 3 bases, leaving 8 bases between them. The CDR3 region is CASSLHIYEQYF. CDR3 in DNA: TGTGCCAGCAGCCTCCACATCTACGAGCAGTACTTC.

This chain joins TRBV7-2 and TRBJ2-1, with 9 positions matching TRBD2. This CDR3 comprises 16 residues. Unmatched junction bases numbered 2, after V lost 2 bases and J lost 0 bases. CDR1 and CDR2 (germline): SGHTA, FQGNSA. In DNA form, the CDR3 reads TGTGCCAGCAGCTTAAGCGGGGGGAACTCCTACAATGAGCAGTTCTTC. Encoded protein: CASSLSGGNSYNEQFF.

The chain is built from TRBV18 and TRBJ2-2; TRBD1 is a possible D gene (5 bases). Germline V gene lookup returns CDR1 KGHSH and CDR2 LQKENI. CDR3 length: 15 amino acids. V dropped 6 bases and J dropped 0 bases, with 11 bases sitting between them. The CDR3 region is CASSLGQSNTGELFF. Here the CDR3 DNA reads TGTGCCAGCTCGCTGGGGCAGTCGAACACCGGGGAGCTGTTTTTT.

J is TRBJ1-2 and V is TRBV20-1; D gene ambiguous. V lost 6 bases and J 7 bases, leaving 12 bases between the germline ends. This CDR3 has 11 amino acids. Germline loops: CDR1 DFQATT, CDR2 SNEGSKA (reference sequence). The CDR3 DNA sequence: TGCAGTGCCACAGAGTCATCTGGCTACACCTTC. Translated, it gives CSATESSGYTF.

DNA for the CDR3: TGTGCCAGCAGCCCGAGGGCCCCGGGGTCGCCAGAGACCCAGTACTTC. This translates into CASSPRAPGSPETQYF. The V gene is TRBV9, the J gene TRBJ2-5; D may be TRBD2 (5 bases). Trimming shortened V by 4 bases and J by 4 bases, and 20 bases separated the two germline ends. There are 16 residues in the CDR3. CDR1 SGDLS and CDR2 YYNGEE come from the germline V gene. Filled out from reference TRBV9 and TRBJ2-5, the complete variable domain reads DSGVTQTPKHLITATGQRVTLRCSPRSGDLSVYWYQQSLDQGLQFLIQYYNGEERAKGNILERFSAQQFPDLHSELNLSSLELGDSALYFCASSPRAPGSPETQYFGPGTRLLVL.

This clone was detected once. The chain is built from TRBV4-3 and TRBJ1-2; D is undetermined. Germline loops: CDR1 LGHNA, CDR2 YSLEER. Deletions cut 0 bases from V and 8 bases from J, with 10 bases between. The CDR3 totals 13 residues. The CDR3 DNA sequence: TGCGCCAGCAGCCAAGACCGCGTCTTGGGCTACACCTTC. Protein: CASSQDRVLGYTF.

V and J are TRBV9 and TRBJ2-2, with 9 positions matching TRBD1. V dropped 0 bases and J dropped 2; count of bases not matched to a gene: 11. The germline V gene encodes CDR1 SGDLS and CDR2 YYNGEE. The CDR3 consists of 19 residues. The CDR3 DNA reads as TGTGCCAGCAGCGTAGCTCTGGGACAGGGAAATTTCAACACCGGGGAGCTGTTTTTT. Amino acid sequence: CASSVALGQGNFNTGELFF.

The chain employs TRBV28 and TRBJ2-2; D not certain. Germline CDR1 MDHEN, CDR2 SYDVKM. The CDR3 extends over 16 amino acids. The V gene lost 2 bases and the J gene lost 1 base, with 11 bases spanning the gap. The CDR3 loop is CASSLMGQGNTGELFF. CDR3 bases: TGTGCCAGCAGTTTAATGGGCCAAGGGAACACCGGGGAGCTGTTTTTT.

The CDR3 bases are TGTGCCATGTACAGACACCTCTCCTACGAGCAGTACTTC. Encoded protein: CAMYRHLSYEQYF. The chain links TRBV25-1 to TRBJ2-7; D unclear. The germline V and J ends were trimmed by 10 bases and 0 bases, with 13 bases remaining between them. This CDR3 spans 13 amino acids. Germline V lookup: CDR1 MGHDK, CDR2 SYGVNS.

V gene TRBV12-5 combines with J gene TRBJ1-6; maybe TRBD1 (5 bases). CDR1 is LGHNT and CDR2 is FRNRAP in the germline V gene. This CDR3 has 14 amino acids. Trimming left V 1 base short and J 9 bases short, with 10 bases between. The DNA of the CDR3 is TGTGCTAGTGGTTTGGAAAGGGGCTCTTCACCCCTCCACTTT. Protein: CASGLERGSSPLHF.

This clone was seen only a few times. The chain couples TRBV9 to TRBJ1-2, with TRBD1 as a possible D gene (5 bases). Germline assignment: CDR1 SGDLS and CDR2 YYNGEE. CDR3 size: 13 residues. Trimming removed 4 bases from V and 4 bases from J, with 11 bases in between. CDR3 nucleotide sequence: TGTGCCAGCAGCAACGGGGGGAGCTATGGCTACACCTTC. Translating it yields CASSNGGSYGYTF.

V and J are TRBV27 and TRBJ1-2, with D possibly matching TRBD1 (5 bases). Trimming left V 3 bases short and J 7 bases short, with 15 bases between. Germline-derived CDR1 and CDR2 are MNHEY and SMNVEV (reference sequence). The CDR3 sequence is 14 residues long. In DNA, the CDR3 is TGTGCCAGCAGTTTCGAGCGGGGGGAACGTGGCTACACCTTC. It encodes CASSFERGERGYTF.

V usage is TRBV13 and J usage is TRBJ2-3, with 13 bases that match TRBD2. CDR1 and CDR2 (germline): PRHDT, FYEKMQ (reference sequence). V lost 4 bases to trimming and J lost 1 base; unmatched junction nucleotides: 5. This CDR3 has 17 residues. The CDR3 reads CASSSTSGGAGTDTQYF. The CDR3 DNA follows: TGTGCCAGCAGCTCTACTAGCGGGGGGGCCGGCACAGATACGCAGTATTTT.

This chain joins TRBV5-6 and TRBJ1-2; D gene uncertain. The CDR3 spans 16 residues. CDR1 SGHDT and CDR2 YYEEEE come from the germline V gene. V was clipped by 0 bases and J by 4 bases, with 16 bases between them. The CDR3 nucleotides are TGTGCCAGCAGCTTGGAGGCAGGCCTCAATCGCTATGGCTACACCTTC. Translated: CASSLEAGLNRYGYTF.

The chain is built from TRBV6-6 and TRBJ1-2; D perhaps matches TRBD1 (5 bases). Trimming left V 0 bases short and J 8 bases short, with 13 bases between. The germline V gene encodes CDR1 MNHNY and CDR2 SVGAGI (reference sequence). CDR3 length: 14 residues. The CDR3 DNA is TGTGCCAGCAGTTACTCGTACACAGGAAAAGGCTACACCTTC. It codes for CASSYSYTGKGYTF.

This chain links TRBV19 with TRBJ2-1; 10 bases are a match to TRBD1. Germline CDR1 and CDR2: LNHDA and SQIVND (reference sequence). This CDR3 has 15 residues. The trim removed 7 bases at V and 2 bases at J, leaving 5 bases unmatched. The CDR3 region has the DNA TGTGCCAGTACCTCCGACAGGGGGCCCTACAATGAGCAGTTCTTC. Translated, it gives CASTSDRGPYNEQFF.

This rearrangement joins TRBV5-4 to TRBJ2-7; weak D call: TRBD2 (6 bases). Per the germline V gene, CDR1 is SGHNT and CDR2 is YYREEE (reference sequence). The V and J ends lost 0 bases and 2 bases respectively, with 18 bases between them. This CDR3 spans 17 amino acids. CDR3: CASSLGPGKEGTYEQYF. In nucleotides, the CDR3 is TGTGCCAGCAGCTTGGGACCTGGCAAGGAGGGGACCTACGAGCAGTACTTC. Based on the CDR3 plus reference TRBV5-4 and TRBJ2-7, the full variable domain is ETGVTQSPTHLIKTRGQQVTLRCSSQSGHNTVSWYQQALGQGPQFIFQYYREEENGRGNFPPRFSGLQFPNYSSELNVNALELDDSALYLCASSLGPGKEGTYEQYFGPGTRLTVT.

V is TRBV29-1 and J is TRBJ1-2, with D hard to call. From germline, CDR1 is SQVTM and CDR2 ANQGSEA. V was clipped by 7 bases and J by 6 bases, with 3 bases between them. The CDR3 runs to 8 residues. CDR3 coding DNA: TGCAGCGCCAATGGCTACACCTTC. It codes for CSANGYTF.

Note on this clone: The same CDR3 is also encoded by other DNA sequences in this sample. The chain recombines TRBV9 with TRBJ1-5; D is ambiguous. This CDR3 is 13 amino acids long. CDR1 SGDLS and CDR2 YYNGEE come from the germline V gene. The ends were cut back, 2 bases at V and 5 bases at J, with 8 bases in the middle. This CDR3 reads CASSVGADQPQHF. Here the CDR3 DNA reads TGTGCCAGCAGCGTTGGAGCAGATCAGCCCCAGCATTTT.

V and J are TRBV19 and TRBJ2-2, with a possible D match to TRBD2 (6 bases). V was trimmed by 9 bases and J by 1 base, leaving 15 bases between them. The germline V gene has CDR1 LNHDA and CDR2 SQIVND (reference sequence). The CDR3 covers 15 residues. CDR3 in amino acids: CASLEEGLNTGELFF. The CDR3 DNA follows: TGTGCCAGCCTCGAGGAGGGGCTGAACACCGGGGAGCTGTTTTTT.

CDR3 amino acids: CASRDRVYEQYF. The CDR3, as DNA: TGTGCCAGCCGGGACAGAGTCTACGAGCAGTACTTC. V gene TRBV12-3 or TRBV12-4 combines with J gene TRBJ2-7, with TRBD1 matching 7 bases. The CDR3 sequence is 12 residues long. V was clipped by 8 bases and J by 3 bases; unmatched bases: 4.

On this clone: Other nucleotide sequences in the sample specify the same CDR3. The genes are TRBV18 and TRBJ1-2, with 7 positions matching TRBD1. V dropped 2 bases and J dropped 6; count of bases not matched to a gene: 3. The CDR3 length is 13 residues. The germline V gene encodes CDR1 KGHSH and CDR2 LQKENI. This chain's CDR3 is CASSPGQGDGYTF. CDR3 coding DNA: TGTGCCAGCTCACCAGGGCAGGGGGATGGCTACACCTTC.

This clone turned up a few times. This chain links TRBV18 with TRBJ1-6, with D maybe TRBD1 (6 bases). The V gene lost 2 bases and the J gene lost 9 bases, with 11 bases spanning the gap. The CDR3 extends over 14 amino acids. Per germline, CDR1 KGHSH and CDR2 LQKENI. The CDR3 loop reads CASSPADRSSPLHF. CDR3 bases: TGTGCCAGCTCACCAGCAGACAGGTCTTCACCCCTCCACTTT.

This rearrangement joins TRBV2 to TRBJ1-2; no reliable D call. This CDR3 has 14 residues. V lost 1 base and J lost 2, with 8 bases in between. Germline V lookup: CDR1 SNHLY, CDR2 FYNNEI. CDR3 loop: CASSEGARNYGYTF. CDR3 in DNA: TGTGCCAGCAGTGAAGGAGCCAGGAACTATGGCTACACCTTC.